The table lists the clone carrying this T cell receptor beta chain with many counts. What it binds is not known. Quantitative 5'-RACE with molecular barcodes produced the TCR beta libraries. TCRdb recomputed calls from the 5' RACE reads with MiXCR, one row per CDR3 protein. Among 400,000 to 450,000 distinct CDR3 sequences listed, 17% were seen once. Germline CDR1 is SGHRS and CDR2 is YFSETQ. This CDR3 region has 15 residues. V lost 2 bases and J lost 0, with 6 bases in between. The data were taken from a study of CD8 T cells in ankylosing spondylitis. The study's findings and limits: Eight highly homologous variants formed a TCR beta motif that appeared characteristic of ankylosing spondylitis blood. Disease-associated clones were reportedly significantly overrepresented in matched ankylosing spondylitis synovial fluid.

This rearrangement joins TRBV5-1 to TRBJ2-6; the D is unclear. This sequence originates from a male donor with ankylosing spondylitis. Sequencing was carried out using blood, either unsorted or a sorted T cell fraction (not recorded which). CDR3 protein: CASSFHHSGANVLTF. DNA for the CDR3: TGCGCCAGCAGCTTTCACCACTCTGGGGCCAACGTCCTGACTTTC.